These 20 T cell receptor beta chains came from one sample sequenced in a study of cytomegalovirus exposure and HLA in healthy donors. PCR primers comprised 60 Vbeta and 13 Jbeta primers. Sequencing was performed with immunoSEQ multiplex PCR; in TCRdb, only in-frame clones are kept and a portion is missing. The sample holds under 60,000 clones, about 80% seen once. Input material: PBMCs. All receptors come from a man in his fifties in good health and CMV-seronegative.

J is TRBJ2-7 and V is TRBV11-2; 7 bases are a match to TRBD2. The CDR3 is 14 residues long. Germline V gives CDR1 SGHAT, CDR2 FQNNGV. The V and J ends lost 8 bases and 5 bases, in that order; junction bases with no gene match: 12. Here the CDR3 DNA reads TGTGCCAGCCACGACTGGACGGCGGGGGACGAGCAGTACTTC. It specifies CASHDWTAGDEQYF.

This chain connects TRBV27 to TRBJ1-4; the match to TRBD1 covers 7 bases. J was trimmed by 5 bases and V by 5 bases; bases with no gene match: 8. This CDR3 region has 15 residues. In germline, CDR1 is MNHEY, CDR2 SMNVEV (reference sequence). In nucleotides, the CDR3 is TGTGCCAGCAGTGAACAGGGGTTGCCGAATGAAAAACTGTTTTTT. Its translation is CASSEQGLPNEKLFF. The variable domain in full, with the rest retrieved from reference TRBV27 and TRBJ1-4, is EAQVTQNPRYLITVTGKKLTVTCSQNMNHEYMSWYRQDPGLGLRQIYYSMNVEVTDKGDVPEGYKVSRKEKRNFPLILESPSPNQTSLYFCASSEQGLPNEKLFFGSGTQLSVL.

The CDR3 DNA is TGTGCCAGCAGTACCCACAGGGGAGACTATGGCTACACCTTC. It yields the protein CASSTHRGDYGYTF. The V call is TRBV6-5, the J call TRBJ1-2; 7 bases match TRBD1. This CDR3 has 14 residues. The germline V gene encodes CDR1 MNHEY and CDR2 SVGAGI. The V segment lost 5 bases and the J segment 3 bases; nucleotides outside the gene matches: 6.

The chain uses TRBV2 and TRBJ2-7; 7 bases fit TRBD1. CDR1 is SNHLY, CDR2 FYNNEI, per germline. V gave up 4 bases and J gave up 0 bases; unmatched junction bases: 3. This CDR3 has 14 amino acids. CDR3 in amino acids: CASSVQGSSYEQYF. The CDR3 DNA reads as TGTGCCAGCAGTGTACAGGGGAGCTCCTACGAGCAGTACTTC.

As to this clone: One end of the junction does not line up with germline, which may come from a read error. The chain joins TRBV29-1 to TRBJ2-7, with D perhaps matching TRBD1 (6 bases). The CDR3 is made up of 13 amino acids. Germline lookup yields CDR1 SQVTM and CDR2 ANQGSEA. The CDR3 DNA reads TGCAGCGTGGAAGTCGGCAGGGGCGACGAGCAGTACTTC. Its translation: CSVEVGRGDEQYF.

This sequence joins TRBV19 and TRBJ1-2; 9 nucleotides line up with TRBD1. After removal of 3 bases from V and 3 bases from J, the junction contained 11 bases not matched to a gene. Per germline, CDR1 LNHDA and CDR2 SQIVND (reference sequence). CDR3 length equals 17 residues. The CDR3 spells CASSMDPGQGMYYGYTF. For the CDR3, the DNA is TGTGCCAGTAGTATGGACCCAGGACAGGGGATGTACTATGGCTACACCTTC.

The V call is TRBV2, the J call TRBJ1-1; tentative D call: TRBD1 (5 bases). Germline V gene sequence: CDR1 SNHLY, CDR2 FYNNEI. This CDR3 has 12 amino acids. V gave up 6 bases and J gave up 7 bases, with 12 bases separating them. The CDR3 loop reads CASRIRDGEAFF. The CDR3 DNA sequence: TGTGCCAGCAGAATCAGGGATGGTGAAGCTTTCTTT.

The genes are TRBV15 and TRBJ2-1; D not certain. The CDR3 is 13 residues long. From germline, CDR1 is LNHNV and CDR2 YYDKDF (reference sequence). The ends were cut back, 5 bases at V and 2 bases at J, with 7 bases in the middle. CDR3 in DNA: TGTGCCACCAGCCAGATCCCCTACAATGAGCAGTTCTTC. Amino acids: CATSQIPYNEQFF.

This clone was counted a single time. This chain links TRBV5-1 with TRBJ2-7, with 8 bases identical to TRBD1. After removal of 4 bases from V and 0 bases from J, the junction contained 12 bases not matched to a gene. Germline CDR1 SGHRS, CDR2 YFSETQ. The CDR3 consists of 17 residues. The CDR3 coding sequence is TGCGCCAGCAGCCCCGGGACAGGACTTGATATCTCCTACGAGCAGTACTTC. It codes for CASSPGTGLDISYEQYF.

J is TRBJ1-1 and V is TRBV7-9, with D hard to call. CDR1 SEHNR and CDR2 FQNEAQ come from the germline V gene (reference sequence). V gave up 3 bases and J gave up 4 bases, with 9 bases separating them. This CDR3 spans 13 amino acids. In nucleotides, the CDR3 is TGTGCCAGCAGCTTGTGGGCGTCCACTGAAGCTTTCTTT. It codes for CASSLWASTEAFF.

The rearrangement joins TRBV5-1 to TRBJ1-3, with 8 positions matching TRBD1. Germline V gene data show CDR1 as SGHRS and CDR2 as YFSETQ. J lost 1 base, V lost 0 bases, and 3 bases had no gene match. The CDR3 is 16 amino acids. CDR3 amino acids: CASSLGDRWSGNTIYF. In DNA form, the CDR3 reads TGCGCCAGCAGCTTGGGGGACAGGTGGTCTGGAAACACCATATATTTT.

This clone was seen once. The V and J genes are TRBV2 and TRBJ1-1; 10 nucleotides agree with TRBD1. The CDR3 loop spans 16 amino acids. In germline, CDR1 is SNHLY, CDR2 FYNNEI. With V trimmed by 7 bases and J by 0 bases, 8 bases remained unmatched. CDR3 residues: CASNLQGTGVNTEAFF. The CDR3 DNA sequence: TGTGCCAGCAATCTACAAGGGACAGGGGTGAACACTGAAGCTTTCTTT.

The chain combines TRBV7-9 with TRBJ1-1; a possible D gene is TRBD1 (5 bases). Germline loops: CDR1 SEHNR, CDR2 FQNEAQ (reference sequence). This CDR3 has 14 residues. V lost 4 bases and J 3 bases, leaving 12 bases between the germline ends. The DNA of the CDR3 is TGTGCCAGCAGCTGGGGCCCGGGTGACACTGAAGCTTTCTTT. It encodes CASSWGPGDTEAFF.

The sample holds a few counts of this clone. The V gene is TRBV6-5, the J gene TRBJ1-3, with D tentatively TRBD1 (5 bases). Looked up from germline, CDR1 is MNHEY and CDR2 is SVGAGI. The V gene lost 6 bases and the J gene lost 8 bases, with 17 bases spanning the gap. This CDR3 has 14 amino acids. The CDR3 DNA reads TGTGCCAGCAGCCCGGCCGGGGAGGGGCACACCATATATTTT. Translated: CASSPAGEGHTIYF.

The chain employs TRBV7-9 and TRBJ1-6; TRBD1 agrees at 9 bases. This CDR3 region has 14 residues. Trimming took 5 bases from V and 9 from J; bases not matched to a gene: 5. CDR1 and CDR2 from the germline V gene are SEHNR and FQNEAQ (reference sequence). The CDR3 is CASSQQGASSPLHF. The CDR3 DNA is TGTGCCAGCAGCCAACAGGGGGCCAGTTCACCCCTCCACTTT. The whole variable domain, remainder taken from reference TRBV7-9 and TRBJ1-6, is DTGVSQNPRHKITKRGQNVTFRCDPISEHNRLYWYRQTLGQGPEFLTYFQNEAQLEKSRLLSDRFSAERPKGSFSTLEIQRTEQGDSAMYLCASSQQGASSPLHFGNGTRLTVT.

The genes are TRBV9 and TRBJ2-3; TRBD2 matches 10 bases. V lost 4 bases, J lost 6 bases, and 8 bases stayed unmatched. Germline CDR1 SGDLS, CDR2 YYNGEE. This CDR3 contains 15 residues. CDR3 coding DNA: TGTGCCAGCAGCTCGCTAGCGGGGGAGGCGGATACGCAGTATTTT. It translates to CASSSLAGEADTQYF.

The chain couples TRBV2 to TRBJ2-1; 10 bases align to TRBD2. J lost 4 bases, V lost 3 bases, and 3 bases had no gene match. From germline, CDR1 is SNHLY and CDR2 FYNNEI. The CDR3 loop spans 15 amino acids. The CDR3 loop is CASSDLAGGYNEQFF. As DNA, the CDR3 is TGTGCCAGCAGTGATTTAGCGGGGGGTTACAATGAGCAGTTCTTC.

This clone appeared a single time. The chain combines TRBV5-6 with TRBJ1-1, with 7 bases fitting TRBD1. V lost 3 bases and J lost 3; bases outside the gene matches: 11. The CDR3 sequence is 16 residues long. CDR1 SGHDT and CDR2 YYEEEE come from the germline V gene. CDR3: CASSSTGAVRDTEAFF. In DNA form, the CDR3 reads TGTGCCAGCAGCTCCACAGGGGCGGTTCGTGACACTGAAGCTTTCTTT. Complete variable domain (other parts from reference TRBV5-6 and TRBJ1-1): DAGVTQSPTHLIKTRGQQVTLRCSPKSGHDTVSWYQQALGQGPQFIFQYYEEEERQRGNFPDRFSGHQFPNYSSELNVNALLLGDSALYLCASSSTGAVRDTEAFFGQGTRLTVV.

The V and J genes are TRBV5-1 and TRBJ2-1, with 10 bases that match TRBD2. Trimming removed 3 bases from V and 6 bases from J; junction bases left unmatched: 9. Looked up from germline, CDR1 is SGHRS and CDR2 is YFSETQ. The CDR3 extends over 16 amino acids. CDR3 nucleotide sequence: TGCGCCAGCAGCTACCAGCGGGGGGGCGTATCCAATGAGCAGTTCTTC. It is translated as CASSYQRGGVSNEQFF.

V is TRBV7-9 and J is TRBJ1-4; 10 bases are shared with TRBD1. CDR1 is SEHNR and CDR2 is FQNEAQ in the germline V gene (reference sequence). Trimming took 3 bases from V and 8 from J; bases not matched to a gene: 12. CDR3 size: 17 residues. The CDR3 here is CASSFSRDRGKGEKLFF. The CDR3 DNA follows: TGTGCCAGCAGCTTTTCCCGGGACAGGGGAAAAGGGGAAAAACTGTTTTTT.